These 14 T cell receptor beta chains share one sample of origin, sequenced in a study of PD-1 blockade in mismatch repair-deficient tumors. TCRdb's table, derived via immunoSEQ multiplex PCR, lists solely in-frame clones and lacks some. The table has approximately 60,000 clones, roughly 88% seen once. Sequenced here: peripheral blood, sampled 52 weeks after starting pembrolizumab. These receptors were obtained from an adult with mismatch repair-deficient cancer.

The V and J genes are TRBV19 and TRBJ1-3, with a weak D call TRBD1 (6 bases). From germline, CDR1 is LNHDA and CDR2 SQIVND (reference sequence). The CDR3 covers 16 residues. V was pared by 4 bases and J by 4 bases, with 17 bases between. CDR3 coding DNA: TGTGCCAGTAGTACCCCGGAGGGGGGGCTCGGAAACACCATATATTTT. This codes for CASSTPEGGLGNTIYF.

The rearrangement links TRBV6-5 to TRBJ1-3; D is ambiguous. Germline V gene lookup returns CDR1 MNHEY and CDR2 SVGAGI. CDR3 size: 15 residues. V gave up 6 bases and J gave up 0 bases, with 12 bases separating them. The CDR3 here is CASSPDVNSGNTIYF. The DNA for the CDR3 is TGTGCCAGCAGCCCGGACGTAAACTCTGGAAACACCATATATTTT.

V usage is TRBV5-4 and J usage is TRBJ2-2, with D perhaps matching TRBD2 (6 bases). Germline loops: CDR1 SGHNT, CDR2 YYREEE (reference sequence). The germline V and J ends were trimmed by 2 bases and 1 base, with 12 bases remaining between them. This CDR3 is built from 16 residues. DNA of the CDR3: TGTGCCAGCAGCTTCCGCCTAGCGCTGAACACCGGGGAGCTGTTTTTT. Protein sequence: CASSFRLALNTGELFF.

This clone was observed a handful of times. The CDR3 protein is CASSLDTNEQYF. The CDR3 region has the DNA TGCGCCAGCAGCTTGGACACCAACGAGCAGTACTTC. This rearrangement joins TRBV5-1 to TRBJ2-7; no definite D call. Germline CDR1 and CDR2: SGHRS and YFSETQ. The V end was cut by 0 bases, the J end by 5 bases, with 6 bases between. CDR3 length: 12 residues.

This clone has only one observation. The rearrangement joins TRBV28 to TRBJ2-2, with unresolved D. From germline, CDR1 is MDHEN and CDR2 SYDVKM. CDR3 length: 15 amino acids. The V and J ends lost 7 bases and 0 bases respectively, with 12 bases between them. Written as DNA, the CDR3 is TGTGCCAGCAAATTATCTGGGGCGAACACCGGGGAGCTGTTTTTT. The encoded protein is CASKLSGANTGELFF.

The chain uses TRBV7-9 and TRBJ2-3; 10 bases agree with TRBD2. Germline trimming cut 6 bases from V and 3 bases from J; bases unmatched to any gene: 9. This CDR3 is built from 16 residues. Germline CDR1 and CDR2: SEHNR and FQNEAQ (reference sequence). Here the CDR3 DNA reads TGTGCCAGCAGAAAAAGGTCTAGCGGGAGTACAGATACGCAGTATTTT. It yields the protein CASRKRSSGSTDTQYF.

In this sample, this clone turned up once. CDR3 sequence reads: CATTPGQGINNEQFF. The CDR3 DNA follows: TGTGCCACAACCCCTGGACAGGGGATAAACAATGAGCAGTTCTTC. The chain links TRBV10-3 to TRBJ2-1; 9 nucleotides agree with TRBD1. The CDR3 consists of 15 residues. After removal of 10 bases from V and 5 bases from J, the junction contained 12 bases not matched to a gene. The germline CDR1 and CDR2 sequences are ENHRY and SYGVKD.

This chain uses TRBV19 with TRBJ2-1; D unresolved. V was shortened by 5 bases and J by 0 bases, with 17 bases between the two germline ends. CDR1 is LNHDA and CDR2 is SQIVND in the germline V gene (reference sequence). This CDR3 is 17 amino acids long. The CDR3 spells CASSCGLCYSSYNEQFF. CDR3 DNA sequence: TGTGCCAGTAGTTGTGGCCTCTGCTATAGCTCCTACAATGAGCAGTTCTTC. The full variable domain, rest sourced from reference TRBV19 and TRBJ2-1, is DGGITQSPKYLFRKEGQNVTLSCEQNLNHDAMYWYRQDPGQGLRLIYYSQIVNDFQKGDIAEGYSVSREKKESFPLTVTSAQKNPTAFYLCASSCGLCYSSYNEQFFGPGTRLTVL.

The chain uses TRBV6-5 and TRBJ2-7, with TRBD1 as a possible D gene (6 bases). The V end was cut by 6 bases, the J end by 1 base, with 10 bases between. Germline V gene lookup returns CDR1 MNHEY and CDR2 SVGAGI. The length of the CDR3 is 13 residues. CDR3 sequence: CASSRDTSYEQYF. CDR3 bases: TGTGCCAGCAGCCGGGACACATCCTACGAGCAGTACTTC.

This chain joins TRBV10-2 and TRBJ2-1; D is possibly TRBD2 (5 bases). Trimming pared 6 bases from V and 0 bases from J, leaving 12 bases between. There are 15 residues in the CDR3. Germline CDR1 is WSHSY and CDR2 is SAAADI. CDR3 nucleotides: TGCGCCAGCAGCTGGACGGCGGGCTCCTACAATGAGCAGTTCTTC. This gives the protein CASSWTAGSYNEQFF.

This CDR3 is CASSFLGANTEAFF. CDR3 bases: TGTGCCAGCAGCTTCTTAGGGGCCAACACTGAAGCTTTCTTT. The chain carries TRBV5-5 and TRBJ1-1; a weak D match, TRBD1 (5 bases). Germline CDR1 SGHKS, CDR2 YYEKEE (reference sequence). The length of the CDR3 is 14 residues. Trimming shortened V by 2 bases and J by 2 bases, and 10 bases separated the two germline ends.

The chain couples TRBV18 to TRBJ1-2, with D maybe TRBD1 (6 bases). The CDR3 contains 16 residues. The germline CDR1 and CDR2 sequences are KGHSH and LQKENI. Trimming took off 2 bases at V and 0 bases at J, with 13 bases between the two ends. The CDR3 sequence is CASSPTSTGANYGYTF. For the CDR3, the DNA is TGTGCCAGCTCACCAACCTCGACAGGAGCTAACTATGGCTACACCTTC. Combining the CDR3 with reference TRBV18 and TRBJ1-2 gives the whole variable domain NAGVMQNPRHLVRRRGQEARLRCSPMKGHSHVYWYRQLPEEGLKFMVYLQKENIIDESGMPKERFSAEFPKEGPSILRIQQVVRGDSAAYFCASSPTSTGANYGYTFGSGTRLTVV.

The genes are TRBV11-2 and TRBJ1-2, with 8 bases that match TRBD1. Germline assignment: CDR1 SGHAT and CDR2 FQNNGV. This CDR3 contains 14 residues. Trimming cost V 1 base and J 7 bases; bases outside gene matches: 5. The DNA for the CDR3 is TGTGCCAGCAGCTTAGCCGGACAGGGTGGTGGCTACACCTTC. Translated, it gives CASSLAGQGGGYTF.

V usage is TRBV6-5 and J usage is TRBJ2-5, with 10 bases that match TRBD1. CDR3 size: 16 residues. Germline CDR1 is MNHEY and CDR2 is SVGAGI. V lost 4 bases to trimming and J lost 5 bases; unmatched junction nucleotides: 10. The CDR3 loop is CASSSPTGGEEETQYF. The CDR3 DNA sequence: TGTGCCAGCAGTTCCCCGACAGGGGGCGAGGAGGAGACCCAGTACTTC.